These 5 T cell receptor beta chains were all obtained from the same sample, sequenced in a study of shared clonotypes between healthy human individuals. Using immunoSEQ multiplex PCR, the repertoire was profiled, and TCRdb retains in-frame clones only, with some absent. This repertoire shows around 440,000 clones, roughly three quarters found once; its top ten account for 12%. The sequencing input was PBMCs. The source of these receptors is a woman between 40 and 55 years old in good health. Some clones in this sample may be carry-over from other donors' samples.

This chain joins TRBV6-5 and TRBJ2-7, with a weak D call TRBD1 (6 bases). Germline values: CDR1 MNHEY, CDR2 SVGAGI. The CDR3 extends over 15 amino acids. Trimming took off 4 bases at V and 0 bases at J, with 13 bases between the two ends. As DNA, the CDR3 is TGTGCCAGCAGTTGGAAGGGGGTTCGCTCCTACGAGCAGTACTTC. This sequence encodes CASSWKGVRSYEQYF.

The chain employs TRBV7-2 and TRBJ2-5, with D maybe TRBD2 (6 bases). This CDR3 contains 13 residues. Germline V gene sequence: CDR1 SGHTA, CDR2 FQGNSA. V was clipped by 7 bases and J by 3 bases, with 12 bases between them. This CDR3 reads CASNSGGEETQYF. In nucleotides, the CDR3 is TGTGCCAGCAACTCCGGGGGTGAAGAGACCCAGTACTTC.

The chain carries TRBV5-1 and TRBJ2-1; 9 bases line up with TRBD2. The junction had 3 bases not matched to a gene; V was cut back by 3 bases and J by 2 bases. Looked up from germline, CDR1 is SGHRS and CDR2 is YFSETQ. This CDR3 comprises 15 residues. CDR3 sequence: CASSSSSGAYNEQFF. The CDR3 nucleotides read TGCGCCAGCAGCTCGTCTAGCGGGGCCTACAATGAGCAGTTCTTC. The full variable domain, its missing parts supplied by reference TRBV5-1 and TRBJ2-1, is KAGVTQTPRYLIKTRGQQVTLSCSPISGHRSVSWYQQTPGQGLQFLFEYFSETQRNKGNFPGRFSGRQFSNSRSEMNVSTLELGDSALYLCASSSSSGAYNEQFFGPGTRLTVL.

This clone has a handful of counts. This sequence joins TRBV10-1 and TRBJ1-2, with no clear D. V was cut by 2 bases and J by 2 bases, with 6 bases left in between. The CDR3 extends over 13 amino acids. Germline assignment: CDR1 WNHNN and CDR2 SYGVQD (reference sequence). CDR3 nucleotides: TGCGCCAGCAGTGAGCACAGCAACTATGGCTACACCTTC. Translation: CASSEHSNYGYTF.

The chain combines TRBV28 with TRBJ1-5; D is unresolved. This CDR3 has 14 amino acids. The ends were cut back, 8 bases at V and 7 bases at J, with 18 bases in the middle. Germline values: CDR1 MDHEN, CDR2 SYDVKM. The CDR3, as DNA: TGTGCCAGCGGGGAGTCCGCCCAACAACAGCCCCAGCATTTT. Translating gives CASGESAQQQPQHF.